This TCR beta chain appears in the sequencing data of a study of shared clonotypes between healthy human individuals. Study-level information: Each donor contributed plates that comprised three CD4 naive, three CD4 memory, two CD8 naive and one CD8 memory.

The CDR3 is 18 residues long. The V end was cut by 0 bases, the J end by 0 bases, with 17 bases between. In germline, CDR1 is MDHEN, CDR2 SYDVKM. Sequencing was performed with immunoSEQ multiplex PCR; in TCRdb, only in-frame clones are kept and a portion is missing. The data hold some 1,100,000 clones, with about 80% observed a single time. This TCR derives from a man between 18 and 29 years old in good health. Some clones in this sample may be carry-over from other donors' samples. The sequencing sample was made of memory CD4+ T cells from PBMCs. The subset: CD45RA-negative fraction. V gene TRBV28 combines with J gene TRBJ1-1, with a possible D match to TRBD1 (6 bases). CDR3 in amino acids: CASSLWDRTIKMNTEAFF. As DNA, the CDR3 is TGTGCCAGCAGTTTATGGGACAGAACCATTAAAATGAACACTGAAGCTTTCTTT.